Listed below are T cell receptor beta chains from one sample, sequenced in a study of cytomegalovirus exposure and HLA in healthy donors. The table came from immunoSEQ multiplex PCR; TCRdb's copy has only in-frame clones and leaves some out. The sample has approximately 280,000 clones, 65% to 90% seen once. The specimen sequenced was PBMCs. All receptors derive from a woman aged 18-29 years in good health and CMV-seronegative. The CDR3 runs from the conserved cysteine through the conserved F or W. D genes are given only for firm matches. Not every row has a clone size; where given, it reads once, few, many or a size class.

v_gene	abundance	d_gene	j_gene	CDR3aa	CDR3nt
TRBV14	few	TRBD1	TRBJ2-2	CASSRRQGARTGELFF	TGTGCCAGCAGTCGAAGACAGGGGGCGCGAACCGGGGAGCTGTTTTTT
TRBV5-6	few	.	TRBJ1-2	CASSFIEVSYGYTF	TGTGCCAGCAGCTTTATAGAGGTAAGCTATGGCTACACCTTC
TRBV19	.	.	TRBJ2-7	CASSSTITYEQYF	TGTGCCAGTAGTTCCACAATTACCTACGAGCAGTACTTC
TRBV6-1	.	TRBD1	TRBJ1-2	CASRGTGVDGYTF	TGTGCCAGCAGGGGGACAGGGGTGGATGGCTACACCTTC
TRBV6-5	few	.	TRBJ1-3	CASSYTGRGNTIYF	TGTGCCAGCAGTTACACAGGGAGAGGAAACACCATATATTTT
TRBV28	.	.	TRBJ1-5	CASRAKVSTPQHF	TGTGCCAGCAGGGCAAAAGTGTCGACTCCCCAGCATTTT
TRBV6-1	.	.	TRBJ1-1	CASRSDRSNTEAFF	TGTGCCAGCAGGTCGGACAGATCGAACACTGAAGCTTTCTTT
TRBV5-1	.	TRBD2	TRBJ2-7	CASSLVLAGGTKTYEQYF	TGCGCCAGCAGCTTGGTCCTAGCGGGCGGCACGAAAACCTACGAGCAGTACTTC
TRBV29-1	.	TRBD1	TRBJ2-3	CSVEPRQGASTDTQYF	TGCAGCGTTGAACCGAGACAGGGGGCTAGCACAGATACGCAGTATTTT
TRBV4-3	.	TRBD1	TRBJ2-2	CASSLGQGITGELFF	TGCGCCAGCAGCCTAGGACAGGGGATCACCGGGGAGCTGTTTTTT
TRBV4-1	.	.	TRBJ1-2	CASSQPGQTNYGYTF	TGCGCCAGCAGCCAACCCGGACAGACTAACTATGGCTACACCTTC
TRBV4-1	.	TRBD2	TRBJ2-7	CASSQDPTSVYEQYF	TGCGCCAGCAGCCAAGATCCGACTAGCGTCTACGAGCAGTACTTC
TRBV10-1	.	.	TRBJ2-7	CASSGSGGISGYEQYF	TGCGCCAGCAGTGGCAGCGGAGGAATTTCTGGGTACGAGCAGTACTTC
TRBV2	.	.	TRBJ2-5	CASSYSGETQYF	TGTGCCAGCAGCTACAGCGGGGAGACCCAGTACTTC
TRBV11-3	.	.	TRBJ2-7	CASSLGLGSEQYF	TGTGCCAGCAGCTTAGGACTAGGGTCAGAGCAGTACTTC
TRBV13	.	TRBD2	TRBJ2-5	CASSPKLAGGLWETQYF	TGTGCCAGCAGCCCTAAACTAGCGGGGGGGCTCTGGGAGACCCAGTACTTC
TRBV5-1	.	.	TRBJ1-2	CASSLGTGEDGYTF	TGCGCCAGCAGCTTAGGTACGGGGGAGGATGGCTACACCTTC
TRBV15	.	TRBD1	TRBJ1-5	CATSRGVGQGSAQPQHF	TGTGCCACCAGCAGAGGGGTAGGACAGGGGTCTGCTCAGCCCCAGCATTTT
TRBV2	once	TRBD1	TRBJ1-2	CASTRGRVGYTF	TGTGCCAGCACCAGGGGGCGCGTTGGCTACACCTTC
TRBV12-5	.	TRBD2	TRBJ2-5	CASGLGGLETWQETQYF	TGTGCTAGTGGTTTGGGGGGACTAGAGACATGGCAGGAGACCCAGTACTTC
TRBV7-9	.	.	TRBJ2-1	CASSLQTSLNEQFF	TGTGCCAGCAGCCTCCAGACTAGTCTCAATGAGCAGTTCTTC
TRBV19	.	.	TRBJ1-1	CASSMVYRVTEAFF	TGTGCCAGTAGTATGGTGTACAGGGTCACTGAAGCTTTCTTT
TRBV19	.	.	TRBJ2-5	CASSTPGQQETQYF	TGTGCCAGTAGTACCCCGGGACAACAAGAGACCCAGTACTTC
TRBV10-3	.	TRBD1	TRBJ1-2	CAIRGTGDYYGYTF	TGTGCCATCAGGGGGACAGGGGATTACTATGGCTACACCTTC
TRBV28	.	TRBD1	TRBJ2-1	CASRGDRVGEQFF	TGTGCCAGCAGAGGGGACAGGGTTGGTGAGCAGTTCTTC
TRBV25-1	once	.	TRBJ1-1	CASSELDFTEAFF	TGTGCCAGCAGTGAATTGGACTTCACTGAAGCTTTCTTT
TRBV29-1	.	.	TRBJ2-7	CSVVGTRATYEQYF	TGCAGCGTGGTCGGGACACGGGCTACCTACGAGCAGTACTTC
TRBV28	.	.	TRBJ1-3	CASNTHAEGASGNTIYF	TGTGCCAGCAACACCCATGCGGAGGGAGCTTCTGGAAACACCATATATTTT
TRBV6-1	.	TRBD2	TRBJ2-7	CASRWTSGRYEQYF	TGTGCCAGCAGATGGACTAGCGGGCGGTACGAGCAGTACTTC
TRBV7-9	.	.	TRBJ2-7	CASSLPLTGSSYEQYF	TGTGCCAGCAGCTTACCTTTGACAGGCTCCTCCTACGAGCAGTACTTC
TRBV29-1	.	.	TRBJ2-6	CSVVWTFRDINSGANVLTF	TGCAGCGTTGTGTGGACCTTCCGGGACATCAACTCTGGGGCCAACGTCCTGACTTTC
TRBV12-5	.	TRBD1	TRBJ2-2	CASGLVWGTGAGNTGELFF	TGTGCTAGTGGTTTGGTATGGGGGACAGGGGCCGGAAACACCGGGGAGCTGTTTTTT
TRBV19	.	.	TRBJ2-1	CASSAPGRITDEQFF	TGTGCCAGTAGTGCCCCCGGGAGAATTACAGATGAGCAGTTCTTC
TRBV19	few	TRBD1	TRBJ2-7	CASRRGQAYEQYF	TGTGCCAGTAGGAGAGGACAGGCCTACGAGCAGTACTTC
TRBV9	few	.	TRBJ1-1	CASSVEFRAGTEAFF	TGTGCCAGCAGCGTAGAGTTCCGGGCGGGCACTGAAGCTTTCTTT
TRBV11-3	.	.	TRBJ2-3	CASSLSRVESDTQYF	TGTGCCAGCAGCTTATCCAGGGTTGAATCAGATACGCAGTATTTT
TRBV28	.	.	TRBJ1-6	CASNLGTGPNSPLHF	TGTGCCAGCAACCTAGGAACAGGGCCGAATTCACCCCTCCACTTT
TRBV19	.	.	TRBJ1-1	CATGRTEAFF	TGTGCCACGGGGAGGACTGAAGCTTTCTTT
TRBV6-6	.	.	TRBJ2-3	CASSYAASTDTQYF	TGTGCCAGCAGTTACGCGGCTAGCACAGATACGCAGTATTTT
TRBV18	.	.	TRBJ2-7	CASSPGGGSYEQYF	TGTGCCAGCTCACCAGGTGGAGGCTCCTACGAGCAGTACTTC
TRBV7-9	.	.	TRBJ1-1	CASSLPGLGTEAFF	TGTGCCAGCAGCCTCCCGGGGTTGGGCACTGAAGCTTTCTTT
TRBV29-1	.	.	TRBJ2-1	CSVSDMSSYNEQFF	TGCAGCGTTTCTGACATGAGCTCCTACAATGAGCAGTTCTTC
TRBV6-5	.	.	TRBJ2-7	CASSRGDEQYF	TGTGCCAGTTCGCGGGGAGACGAGCAGTACTTC
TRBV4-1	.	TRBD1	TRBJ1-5	CASSQPGQGNQPQHF	TGCGCCAGCAGCCAACCCGGACAGGGGAATCAGCCCCAGCATTTT
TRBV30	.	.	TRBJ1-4	CAWSDKTATNEKLFF	TGTGCCTGGAGTGATAAGACAGCAACTAATGAAAAACTGTTTTTT
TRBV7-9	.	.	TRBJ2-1	CAVEDGGHEQFF	TGTGCCGTAGAAGACGGAGGCCATGAGCAGTTCTTC
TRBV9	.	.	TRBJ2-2	CASSETHRASGELFF	TGTGCCAGCAGCGAGACCCACAGGGCTTCCGGGGAGCTGTTTTTT
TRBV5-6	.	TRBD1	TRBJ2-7	CASSTDREYEQYF	TGTGCCAGCAGCACGGACAGGGAGTACGAGCAGTACTTC
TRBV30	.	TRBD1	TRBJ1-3	CAWIPRGPQGNTIYF	TGTGCCTGGATTCCAAGGGGGCCGCAAGGAAACACCATATATTTT
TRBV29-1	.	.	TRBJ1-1	CSVEGTTGGRLNTEAFF	TGCAGCGTTGAAGGGACGACCGGGGGGCGCTTGAACACTGAAGCTTTCTTT